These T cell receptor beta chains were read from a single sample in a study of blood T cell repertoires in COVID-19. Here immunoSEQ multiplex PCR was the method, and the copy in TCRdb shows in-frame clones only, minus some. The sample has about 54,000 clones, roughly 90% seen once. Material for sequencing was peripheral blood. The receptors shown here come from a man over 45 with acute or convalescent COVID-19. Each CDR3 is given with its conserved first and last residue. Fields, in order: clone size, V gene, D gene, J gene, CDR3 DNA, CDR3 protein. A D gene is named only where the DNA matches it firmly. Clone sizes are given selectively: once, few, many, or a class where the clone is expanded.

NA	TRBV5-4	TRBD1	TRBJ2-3	TGTGCCAGCAGCCAGGGACAGTCCACAGATACGCAGTATTTT	CASSQGQSTDTQYF
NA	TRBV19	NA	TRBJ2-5	TGTGCCAGTTCTGCGGACAGAGCTTTCCAAGAGACCCAGTACTTC	CASSADRAFQETQYF
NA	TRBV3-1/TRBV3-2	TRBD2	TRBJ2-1	TGTGCCAGCAGCAAGGGGACTAGCGGGATTTTCGATGAGCAGTTCTTC	CASSKGTSGIFDEQFF
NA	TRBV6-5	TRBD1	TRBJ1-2	TGTGCCAGCAGCCGGGGACAGAACTATGGCTACACCTTC	CASSRGQNYGYTF
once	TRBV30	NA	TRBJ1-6	TGTGCCTGGAGTCGTCCAGGACAGAGATATAATTCACCCCTCCACTTT	CAWSRPGQRYNSPLHF
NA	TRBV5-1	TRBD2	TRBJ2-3	TGCGCCAGCAGCTTGGCCAGCGGGGGCAGCACAGATACGCAGTATTTT	CASSLASGGSTDTQYF
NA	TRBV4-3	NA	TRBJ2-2	TGCGCCAGCAGCCCCTCGTTTATCACCGGGGAGCTGTTTTTT	CASSPSFITGELFF
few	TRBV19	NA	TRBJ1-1	TGTGCCAGTAGGGAGGGAGGGACGGTCATGAACACTGAAGCTTTCTTT	CASREGGTVMNTEAFF
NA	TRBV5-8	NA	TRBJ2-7	TGTGCCAGCAGCTCCCCACCCGGGGACTTCTACTACGAGCAGTACTTC	CASSSPPGDFYYEQYF
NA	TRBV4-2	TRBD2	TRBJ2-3	TGTGCCAGCAGCCAGGCCCCCCGACTAGCGGGAGGCGCAGATACGCAGTATTTT	CASSQAPRLAGGADTQYF
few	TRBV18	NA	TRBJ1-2	TGTGCCAGCTCACCATTGTTATTACAGGGTGGCTATGGCTACACCTTC	CASSPLLLQGGYGYTF
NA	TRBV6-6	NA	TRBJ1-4	TGTGCCAGCAGTTACAGGGGGGGGGAAAAACTGTTTTTT	CASSYRGGEKLFF
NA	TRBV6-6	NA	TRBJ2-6	TGTGCCAGCAGTTACTGGAGCTCTGGGGCCAACGTCCTGACTTTC	CASSYWSSGANVLTF
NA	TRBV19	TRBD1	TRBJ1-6	TGTGCCAGTAGTATAAGACAGGGGGATTCACCCCTCCACTTT	CASSIRQGDSPLHF
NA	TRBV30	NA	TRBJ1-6	TGTGCCTTGAATCAGGGGCGGTTGGATAATTCACCCCTCCACTTT	CALNQGRLDNSPLHF
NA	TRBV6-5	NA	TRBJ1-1	TGTGCCAGCATTCGGCAGGGGACGGACACTGAAGCTTTCTTT	CASIRQGTDTEAFF
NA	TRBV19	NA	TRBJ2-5	TGTGCCAGTAGTAGGTACAGGGAAGAGACCCAGTACTTC	CASSRYREETQYF
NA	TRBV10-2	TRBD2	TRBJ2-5	TGCGCCAGCAGTGAGTCCCTGACTAGCGGGAGACCCCAAGAGACCCAGTACTTC	CASSESLTSGRPQETQYF
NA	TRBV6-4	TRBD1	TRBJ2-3	TGTGCCAGCAGCCCCGGACAGGGAAGGGGAGGAGATACGCAGTATTTT	CASSPGQGRGGDTQYF
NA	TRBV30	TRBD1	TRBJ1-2	TGTGCCTGGAGTGTAGGGCAGGGGGTCGGCTACACCTTC	CAWSVGQGVGYTF
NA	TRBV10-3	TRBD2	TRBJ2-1	TGTGCCATCAGTGAGGAGCGGGGGTGGAATGAGCAGTTCTTC	CAISEERGWNEQFF
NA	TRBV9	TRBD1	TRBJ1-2	TGTGCCAGCAGCGTAGTTCTAGGGGGCTCTAACTATGGCTACACCTTC	CASSVVLGGSNYGYTF
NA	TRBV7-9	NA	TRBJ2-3	TGTGCCAGCAGCTTAATGGGGGCGGAGGATACGCAGTATTTT	CASSLMGAEDTQYF
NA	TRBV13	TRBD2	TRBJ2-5	TGTGCCAGCAGCACCGGACTAGCTGGAGAGACCCAGTACTTC	CASSTGLAGETQYF
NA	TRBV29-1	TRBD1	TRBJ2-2	TGCAGCGCCGGACAGGGAGGACCAAGGAACACCGGGGAGCTGTTTTTT	CSAGQGGPRNTGELFF
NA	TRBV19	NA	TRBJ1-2	TGTGCCAGTAGTATATACAGGGAAGAACCCCCCTATGGCTACACCTTC	CASSIYREEPPYGYTF
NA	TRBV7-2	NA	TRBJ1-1	TGTGCCAGCAGGACCCAACAGGGCTCGAACACTGAAGCTTTCTTT	CASRTQQGSNTEAFF
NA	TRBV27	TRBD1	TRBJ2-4	TGTGCCAGCAGCCTACGACAGGGAATGGCCAAAAACATTCAGTACTTC	CASSLRQGMAKNIQYF
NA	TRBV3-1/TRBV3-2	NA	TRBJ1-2	TGTGCCAGCAGCCAAAGAGCCGGTGGCTACACCTTC	CASSQRAGGYTF
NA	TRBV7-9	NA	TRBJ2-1	TGTGCCAGCAGCTTAAGGACTCCCTACAATGAGCAGTTCTTC	CASSLRTPYNEQFF
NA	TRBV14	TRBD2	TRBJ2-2	TGTGCCAGCAGCCCATTCGGACTAGTGGCGAACACCGGGGAGCTGTTTTTT	CASSPFGLVANTGELFF
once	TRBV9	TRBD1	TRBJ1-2	TGTGCCAGCAGCGCGACAGGGGGCGGTAATAGCTATGGCTACACCTTC	CASSATGGGNSYGYTF
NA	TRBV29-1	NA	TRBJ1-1	TGCAGCGTTGCGCCAACAGGCCGGGGGACTGAAGCTTTCTTT	CSVAPTGRGTEAFF
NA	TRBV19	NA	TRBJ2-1	TGTGCCAGTAGACCTAGACCGTCCTACAATGAGCAGTTCTTC	CASRPRPSYNEQFF
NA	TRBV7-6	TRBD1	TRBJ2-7	TGTGCCACCTCCACGATTCCGGGACAGGGGGCTTACGAGCAGTACTTC	CATSTIPGQGAYEQYF
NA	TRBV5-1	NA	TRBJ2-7	TGCGCCAGCAGCTTGGGGACAGGGACTACCTACGAGCAGTACTTC	CASSLGTGTTYEQYF
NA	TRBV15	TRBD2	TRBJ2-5	TGTGCCACCAGCAGAGAGGGACTAGCGGGAGAGACCCAGTACTTC	CATSREGLAGETQYF
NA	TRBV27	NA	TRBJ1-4	TGTGCCAGCGGGCAGGGGAGACGGAATGAAAAACTGTTTTTT	CASGQGRRNEKLFF
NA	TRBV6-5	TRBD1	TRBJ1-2	TGTGCCAGCAGTTACCGCCAGGGGGCTAACTATGGCTACACCTTC	CASSYRQGANYGYTF
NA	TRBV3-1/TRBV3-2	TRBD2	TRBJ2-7	TGTGCCAGCAGCCAAGAATGGACTAGCGGAGTCTACGAGCAGTACTTC	CASSQEWTSGVYEQYF
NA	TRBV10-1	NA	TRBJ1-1	TGCGCCAGCAGTGAGTTGGGCACACTTCAGAACACTGAAGCTTTCTTT	CASSELGTLQNTEAFF
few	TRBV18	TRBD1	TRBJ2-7	TGTGCCAGCTCACCAGGAGACAGGGGGCCTGACGAGCAGTACTTC	CASSPGDRGPDEQYF
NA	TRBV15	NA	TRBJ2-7	TGTGCCACCAGCAGAAACAGGGACGCTTACGAGCAGTACTTC	CATSRNRDAYEQYF
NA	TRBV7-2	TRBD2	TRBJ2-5	TGTGCCAGCAGCCCTCCGCGGGCGGGAGGGCCGGGAGAGACCCAGTACTTC	CASSPPRAGGPGETQYF
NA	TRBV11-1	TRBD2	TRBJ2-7	TGTGCCAGCAGACGCAGCGGGAGCGGCGAGCAGTACTTC	CASRRSGSGEQYF
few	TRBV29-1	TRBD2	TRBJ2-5	TGCAGCGTTGTTACTAGCGGCCAAGAGACCCAGTACTTC	CSVVTSGQETQYF
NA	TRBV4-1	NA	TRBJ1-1	TGCGCCAGCAGCCAAGACAGGGGATGGACTGAAGCTTTCTTT	CASSQDRGWTEAFF
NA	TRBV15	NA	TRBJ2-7	TGTGCCACCAGCAGAGGAGGGCAGACCTACGAGCAGTACTTC	CATSRGGQTYEQYF
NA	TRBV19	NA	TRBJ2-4	TGTGCCAGTAGTCGTATAGGGGGGGGAAACATTCAGTACTTC	CASSRIGGGNIQYF